This T cell receptor beta chain is drawn from a study of cytomegalovirus exposure and HLA in healthy donors. Overall study results and limits: Reported findings show TCR beta sequences accurately forecast HLA-A and HLA-B alleles in most subjects.

The CDR3 extends over 16 amino acids. Germline V gene lookup returns CDR1 MGHRA and CDR2 YSYEKL. V was cut by 0 bases and J by 3 bases, with 14 bases left in between. PCR amplification relied on 60 Vbeta primers (plus 13 Jbeta primers). Original processing notes: Roughly 11 million shared chains were among 80 million or so unique TCR beta chains counted in a later analysis. Only in-frame clones appear in the TCRdb table, and some are missing; sequencing was by immunoSEQ multiplex PCR. That table is the source of V, J and clone size, and D and trimming were worked out from the DNA. Here the sample spans some 41,000 clones, 60% to 75% being singletons. As to this clone: No antigen is known for it.

The sample consisted of PBMCs. The clonotype was recovered from a man between 40 and 49 years old in good health and CMV-seronegative. The gene calls are TRBV4-1 and TRBJ2-5; the D gene is possibly TRBD2 (6 bases). The CDR3 sequence is CASSQEGTRREETQYF. For the CDR3, the DNA is TGCGCCAGCAGCCAAGAAGGTACCCGGAGGGAAGAGACCCAGTACTTC.